This TCR beta chain was documented in a study of liver allograft versus peripheral blood T cells. Overall study context: Transplanted livers held T cell receptor repertoires, and these were compared with repertoires in recipients' peripheral blood.

On this clonotype: Its cognate antigen is unknown. A read error may explain this, as a much larger clone is one base away.

Per the germline V gene, CDR1 is MNHNY and CDR2 is SVGAGI (reference sequence). The CDR3 contains 14 residues. V shed 0 bases and J shed 1 base, with 7 bases lying between them. MiXCR was run by TCRdb on the reads, yielding one entry per CDR3 protein. The table lists roughly 11,000 distinct CDR3 sequences, about 25% of them singletons. Study-wide results and limits: Peripheral blood T cell receptor repertoires reportedly differed from those found within liver allografts.

The chain has TRBV6-6 and TRBJ2-7; no clear D. The clonotype comes from a human patient who had a liver transplant. Some of the T cells might come from the graft donor. The CDR3, as DNA: TGTGCCAGCAGTTACTCAATCATATCCTACGAGCAGTACTTC. It is translated as CASSYSIISYEQYF.